A selection of T cell receptor beta chains follows, all from one sample in a study of metastatic and nonmetastatic thyroid tumors. TCRdb recomputed clones from the PCR reads via MiXCR. The data show 25,000 to 35,000 clones, approximately 15% seen once. Sample: blood. The receptors derive from a female donor with papillary thyroid cancer or a benign thyroid nodule (not recorded which). Some clones in this sample may be carry-over from other donors' samples. The CDR3 runs from the conserved cysteine through the conserved F or W.

v_call,j_call,cdr3_aa
TRBV30,TRBJ2-7,CTGRGIYEQYF
TRBV28,TRBJ2-7,CASGSATSGSYEQYF
TRBV19,TRBJ1-5,CASSIYFNQPQHF
TRBV5-4,TRBJ2-6,CASSFGQGDSGANVLTF
TRBV11-1,TRBJ2-1,CASRRAGWGANYNEQFF
TRBV5-5,TRBJ2-1,CASILMGYSEQFF
TRBV7-2,TRBJ2-7,CASSRRPGISYEQYF
TRBV7-6,TRBJ1-1,CASLWCAFF
TRBV6-1,TRBJ2-5,CASEGGSGGGETQYF
TRBV10-1,TRBJ2-1,CANSSGQVGLWGDEQFF
TRBV7-2,TRBJ2-7,CASSFYDPLDTYEQYF
TRBV11-2,TRBJ2-3,CASSFGLAGLTDTQYF
TRBV6-5,TRBJ1-3,CASSYGRSSGNTIYF
TRBV15,TRBJ1-5,CATSRFPGGYSNQPQHF
TRBV6-2/TRBV6-3,TRBJ2-1,CAISSGSISYNEQFF
TRBV20-1,TRBJ1-1,CSAPTLRMNTEAFF
TRBV30,TRBJ2-6,CAWSVGESGANVLTF
TRBV28,TRBJ1-1,CAGHSGGRDTEAFF
TRBV4-2,TRBJ1-6,CASSRGHDASPLHF
TRBV29-1,TRBJ2-5,CSTEVGQGATETQYF
TRBV20-1,TRBJ1-5,CSARDEGTHNQPQHF
TRBV28,TRBJ2-1,CASSLGLGWANDFF
TRBV30,TRBJ2-7,CAWTNRKTGAYEQYF
TRBV7-2,TRBJ2-7,CASSPRTGFEGYEQYF
TRBV18,TRBJ2-7,CASSPRSGRSYEQYF
TRBV30,TRBJ1-4,CAWSGNEKLFF
TRBV6-5,TRBJ2-1,CASSYSTSGMGEQFF
TRBV3-1,TRBJ1-1,CASSQVVPGQGIGTEAFF
TRBV6-1,TRBJ1-1,CASRTATGFEAEAFF
TRBV2,TRBJ2-7,CASRQGQIFYEQYF
TRBV15,TRBJ2-3,CATSRRDSSTDTQYF
TRBV7-2,TRBJ2-1,CASSLRGGNEQFF
TRBV2,TRBJ1-2,CASSETGPYGYTF
TRBV27,TRBJ2-7,CASSSGVAYEQYF
TRBV5-4,TRBJ2-5,CAISLRASTGRETQYF
TRBV7-9,TRBJ2-1,CASSLAESSGGSNEQFF
TRBV28,TRBJ2-7,CASSLGSYEQYF